The 7 T cell receptor beta chains reported below all come from one sample, sequenced in a study of blood T cell repertoires in COVID-19. TCRdb's copy holds only in-frame clones and misses some; the assay was immunoSEQ multiplex PCR. The sample has 200,000 to 250,000 clones, more than 80% seen once. Specimen: PBMCs or T cells enriched from blood (not recorded which). These TCRs come from a man in his fifties who had been exposed to COVID-19.

CDR3 nucleotide sequence: TGTGCCAGCAGCCCTACAGGGGTTGATCAGCCCCAGCATTTT. Protein product: CASSPTGVDQPQHF. The chain is built from TRBV7-2 and TRBJ1-5; 7 positions match TRBD1. After removal of 5 bases from V and 5 bases from J, the junction contained 6 bases not matched to a gene. The CDR3 is 14 amino acids. Germline CDR1 and CDR2: SGHTA and FQGNSA.

This chain links TRBV5-1 with TRBJ1-1, with a tentative D call TRBD1 (5 bases). CDR3 length equals 16 residues. Between the trimmed V and J ends, which lost 4 bases and 3 bases, there was a span of 19 bases. The germline CDR1 and CDR2 sequences are SGHRS and YFSETQ. The CDR3 sequence is CASSPGGDRTDTEAFF. The CDR3 DNA reads as TGCGCCAGCAGCCCGGGGGGGGACCGAACGGACACTGAAGCTTTCTTT.

The V and J genes are TRBV11-3 and TRBJ2-1; the D is unclear. Per the germline V gene, CDR1 is SGHNT and CDR2 is YENEEA. Trimming shortened V by 1 base and J by 1 base, and 11 bases separated the two germline ends. This CDR3 comprises 16 residues. CDR3 coding DNA: TGTGCCAGCAGCTTAGTTCATAGCCCTTCCTACAATGAGCAGTTCTTC. Protein: CASSLVHSPSYNEQFF. The full variable domain, its missing parts supplied by reference TRBV11-3 and TRBJ2-1, is EAGVVQSPRYKIIEKKQPVAFWCNPISGHNTLYWYLQNLGQGPELLIRYENEEAVDDSQLPKDRFSAERLKGVDSTLKIQPAELGDSAVYLCASSLVHSPSYNEQFFGPGTRLTVL.

This sequence joins TRBV5-4 and TRBJ1-2; TRBD1 aligns across 7 bases. This CDR3 has 15 residues. V lost 3 bases, J lost 6 bases, and 11 bases stayed unmatched. Germline-derived CDR1 and CDR2 are SGHNT and YYREEE (reference sequence). CDR3 coding DNA: TGTGCCAGCAGCTCGCCCAAGGACAGGTTAGATGGCTACACCTTC. It specifies CASSSPKDRLDGYTF.

This clone was observed a single time. DNA for the CDR3: TGTGCCAGCAGTGAGTACACCCAGATAGGAAACACCATATATTTT. Its protein is CASSEYTQIGNTIYF. V usage is TRBV6-1 and J usage is TRBJ1-3; D ambiguous. CDR1 and CDR2 from the germline V gene are MNHNS and SASEGT. V was shortened by 3 bases and J by 4 bases, with 13 bases between the two germline ends. The CDR3 runs 15 residues.

The chain couples TRBV7-8 to TRBJ2-2, with TRBD1 identical over 7 bases. V lost 2 bases to trimming and J lost 6 bases; unmatched junction nucleotides: 9. The CDR3 spans 16 residues. Germline CDR1 SGHVS, CDR2 FQNEAQ. The DNA of the CDR3 is TGTGCCAGCAGCTTAAGAGACAGGGATGGGGCCGGGGAGCTGTTTTTT. This encodes CASSLRDRDGAGELFF.

On this clone: Within the sample, other DNA sequences also encode this same CDR3. The chain links TRBV9 to TRBJ2-7, with 8 bases lining up with TRBD1. The CDR3 sequence is 14 residues long. The V gene end was trimmed by 2 bases and the J gene end by 2 bases; junction bases not matched to a gene: 3. Looked up from germline, CDR1 is SGDLS and CDR2 is YYNGEE. DNA for the CDR3: TGTGCCAGCAGCGTCGGACAGGGAGCCTACGAGCAGTACTTC. Translating it yields CASSVGQGAYEQYF.